The 14 T cell receptor beta chains presented below share a single source sample, sequenced in a study of radiation and T cells in renal cell carcinoma. The data were produced by immunoSEQ multiplex PCR, yet TCRdb's version contains in-frame clones alone and is incomplete. The table records roughly 130,000 clones, around four fifths of them present only once. Time point in this sample: blood 2 weeks post-SBRT. The treatment here: 15 Gy SBRT to primary tumor, nephrectomy 4 weeks later. The sequencing used blood, collected from a patient whose treatment included radiotherapy and nephrectomy. All receptors come from a woman aged 55-75 years with renal cell carcinoma.

The genes are TRBV7-9 and TRBJ1-6; D not resolved. The CDR3 loop spans 19 amino acids. Trimming took off 5 bases at V and 0 bases at J, with 20 bases between the two ends. Germline CDR1 is SEHNR and CDR2 is FQNEAQ (reference sequence). As DNA, the CDR3 is TGTGCCAGCAGCAATTTGGTTGACGGACTGAGCTCCTATAATTCACCCCTCCACTTT. Translating it yields CASSNLVDGLSSYNSPLHF.

V gene TRBV7-2 combines with J gene TRBJ2-7; D possibly matches TRBD1 or TRBD2 (6 bases each). Germline assignment: CDR1 SGHTA and CDR2 FQGNSA. Trimming removed 5 bases from V and 0 bases from J, with 17 bases in between. There are 16 residues in the CDR3. CDR3 in amino acids: CASSPLGGASSYEQYF. The CDR3 DNA reads TGTGCCAGCAGCCCCCTCGGGGGCGCAAGCTCCTACGAGCAGTACTTC.

V gene TRBV4-2 combines with J gene TRBJ2-1; no clear D gene. Germline values: CDR1 LGHNA, CDR2 YNFKEQ. The V end was cut by 1 base, the J end by 0 bases, with 4 bases between. The CDR3 is 14 amino acids. The CDR3 sequence: CASSQVLSYNEQFF. The CDR3 DNA reads as TGTGCCAGCAGCCAAGTCCTCTCCTACAATGAGCAGTTCTTC.

The CDR3 loop is CASRARDRHEQYF. CDR3 DNA: TGTGCCAGTAGAGCCCGGGACCGCCACGAGCAGTACTTC. This chain connects TRBV19 to TRBJ2-7, with D perhaps being TRBD1 or TRBD2 (5 bases each). Germline-derived CDR1 and CDR2 are LNHDA and SQIVND (reference sequence). This CDR3 region has 13 residues. V lost 6 bases to trimming and J lost 5 bases, with 14 bases between them.

This chain connects TRBV5-1 to TRBJ1-1, with 9 bases identical to TRBD1. The CDR3 runs to 16 residues. With V trimmed by 1 base and J by 4 bases, 8 bases remained unmatched. CDR1 and CDR2 (germline): SGHRS, YFSETQ. The CDR3 loop is CASSLTMGQGGTEAFF. The DNA for the CDR3 is TGCGCCAGCAGCTTGACCATGGGACAGGGAGGCACTGAAGCTTTCTTT.

A word on this clone: The same CDR3 also results from other DNA sequences found in this sample. J is TRBJ1-6 and V is TRBV5-4, with TRBD1 as a possible D gene (5 bases). The CDR3 consists of 15 residues. Germline V gene lookup returns CDR1 SGHNT and CDR2 YYREEE (reference sequence). The V gene lost 5 bases and the J gene lost 0 bases, with 9 bases spanning the gap. CDR3 sequence: CASSLRGSYNSPLHF. As DNA, the CDR3 is TGTGCCAGCAGTCTAAGGGGCTCCTATAATTCACCCCTCCACTTT.

This chain joins TRBV5-1 and TRBJ2-5; D gene unclear. The CDR3 loop spans 11 amino acids. Trimming removed 5 bases from V and 5 bases from J, with 7 bases in between. Germline CDR1 reads SGHRS; CDR2 reads YFSETQ. In nucleotides, the CDR3 is TGCGCCAGCAGGGTTCACGAGACCCAGTACTTC. It yields the protein CASRVHETQYF.

The rearrangement joins TRBV4-1 to TRBJ1-2; TRBD1 matches 8 bases. From germline, CDR1 is MGHRA and CDR2 YSYEKL. CDR3 length equals 16 residues. Trimming took 0 bases from V and 6 from J; bases not matched to a gene: 9. DNA of the CDR3: TGCGCCAGCAGCCAAGATCCCCCAGGGGGCTGGAATGGCTACACCTTC. This gives the protein CASSQDPPGGWNGYTF.

The chain combines TRBV13 with TRBJ2-1, with TRBD2 identical over 12 bases. V shed 2 bases and J 2 bases; nucleotides not matched to a gene: 7. CDR1 PRHDT and CDR2 FYEKMQ come from the germline V gene (reference sequence). The CDR3 loop spans 18 amino acids. The CDR3 loop is CASSLRLAGGHPYNEQFF. The CDR3 DNA is TGTGCCAGCAGCTTACGGCTAGCGGGGGGGCACCCCTACAATGAGCAGTTCTTC.

The chain joins TRBV7-9 to TRBJ2-7, with TRBD1 identical over 10 bases. The CDR3 length is 14 residues. With V trimmed by 6 bases and J by 3 bases, 5 bases remained unmatched. CDR1 is SEHNR and CDR2 is FQNEAQ in the germline V gene (reference sequence). CDR3 loop: CASSSGTGVYEQYF. CDR3 DNA sequence: TGTGCCAGCAGTTCCGGGACAGGGGTCTACGAGCAGTACTTC.

The V call is TRBV10-3, the J call TRBJ2-7; TRBD2 aligns across 8 bases. The CDR3 spans 16 residues. V lost 1 base, J lost 5 bases, and 10 bases stayed unmatched. Germline V gives CDR1 ENHRY, CDR2 SYGVKD. The CDR3 coding sequence is TGTGCCATCAGTGAGTTTTCGGGACTAGAGGGAAACGAGCAGTACTTC. Protein sequence: CAISEFSGLEGNEQYF.

The genes are TRBV11-2 and TRBJ1-3; a weak D match, TRBD1 (5 bases). Looked up from germline, CDR1 is SGHAT and CDR2 is FQNNGV. The length of the CDR3 is 14 residues. The V and J ends lost 6 bases and 0 bases respectively, with 9 bases between them. In nucleotides, the CDR3 is TGTGCCAGCAGTCTCGGGGGCTCTGGAAACACCATATATTTT. Protein product: CASSLGGSGNTIYF.

Many counts were recorded for this clone. The chain joins TRBV7-2 to TRBJ1-5; TRBD1 might be the D (6 bases). CDR3 size: 15 residues. Per germline, CDR1 SGHTA and CDR2 FQGNSA. The V and J ends lost 2 bases and 4 bases respectively, with 12 bases between them. This CDR3 is CASSLNTGPNQPQHF. The CDR3 DNA follows: TGTGCCAGCAGCTTAAACACAGGGCCTAATCAGCCCCAGCATTTT.

V usage is TRBV5-4 and J usage is TRBJ2-1; 9 bases fit TRBD1. Germline assignment: CDR1 SGHNT and CDR2 YYREEE (reference sequence). With V trimmed by 9 bases and J by 6 bases, 10 bases remained unmatched. The CDR3 is made up of 14 amino acids. CDR3 region: CATSQQGAGNEQFF. The CDR3 DNA reads as TGTGCCACGTCCCAACAGGGGGCAGGCAATGAGCAGTTCTTC.